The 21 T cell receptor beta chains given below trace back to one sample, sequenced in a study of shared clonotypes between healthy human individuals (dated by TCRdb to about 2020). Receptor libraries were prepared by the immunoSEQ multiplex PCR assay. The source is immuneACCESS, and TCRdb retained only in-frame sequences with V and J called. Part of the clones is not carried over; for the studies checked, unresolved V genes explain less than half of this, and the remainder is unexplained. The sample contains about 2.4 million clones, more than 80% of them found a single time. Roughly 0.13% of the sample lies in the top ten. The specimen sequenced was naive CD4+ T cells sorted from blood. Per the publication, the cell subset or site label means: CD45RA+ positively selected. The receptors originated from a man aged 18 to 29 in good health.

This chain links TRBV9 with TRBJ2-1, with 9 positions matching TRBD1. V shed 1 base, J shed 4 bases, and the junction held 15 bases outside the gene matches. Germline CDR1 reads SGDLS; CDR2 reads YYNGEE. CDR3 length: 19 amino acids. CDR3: CASSVTPRTGAFIYNEQFF. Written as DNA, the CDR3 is TGTGCCAGCAGCGTAACCCCACGGACAGGGGCCTTTATATACAATGAGCAGTTCTTC.

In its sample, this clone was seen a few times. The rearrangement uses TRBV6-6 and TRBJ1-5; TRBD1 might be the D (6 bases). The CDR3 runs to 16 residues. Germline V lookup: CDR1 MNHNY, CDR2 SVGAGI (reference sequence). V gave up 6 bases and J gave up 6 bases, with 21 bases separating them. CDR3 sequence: CASRKSPGEAGQPQHF. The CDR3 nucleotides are TGTGCCAGCAGGAAAAGTCCAGGGGAGGCCGGTCAGCCCCAGCATTTT.

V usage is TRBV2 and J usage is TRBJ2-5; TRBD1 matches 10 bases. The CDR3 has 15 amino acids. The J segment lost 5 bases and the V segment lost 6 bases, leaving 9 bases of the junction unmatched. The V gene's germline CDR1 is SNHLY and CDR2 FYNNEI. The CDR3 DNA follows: TGTGCCAGCAGCCCAGGGGGACAGGGGTGGGAGACCCAGTACTTC. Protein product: CASSPGGQGWETQYF.

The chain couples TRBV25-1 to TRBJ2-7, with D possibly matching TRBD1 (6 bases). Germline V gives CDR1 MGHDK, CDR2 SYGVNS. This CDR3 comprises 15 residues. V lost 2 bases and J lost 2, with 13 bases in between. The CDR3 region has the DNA TGTGCCAGCAGTGAACCCGGGACAAAGACCTACGAGCAGTACTTC. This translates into CASSEPGTKTYEQYF.

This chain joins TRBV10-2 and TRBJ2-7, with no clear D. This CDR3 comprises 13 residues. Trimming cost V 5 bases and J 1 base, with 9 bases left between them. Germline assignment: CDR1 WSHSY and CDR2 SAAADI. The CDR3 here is CASSQWSSYEQYF. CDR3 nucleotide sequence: TGCGCCAGCAGTCAGTGGAGTTCCTACGAGCAGTACTTC.

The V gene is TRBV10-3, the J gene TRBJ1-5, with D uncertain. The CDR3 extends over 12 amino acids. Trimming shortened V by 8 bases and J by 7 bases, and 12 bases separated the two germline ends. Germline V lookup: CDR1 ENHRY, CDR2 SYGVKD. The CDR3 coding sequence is TGTGCCATCCGAAATTGGGGACAGCCCCAGCATTTT. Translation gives CAIRNWGQPQHF.

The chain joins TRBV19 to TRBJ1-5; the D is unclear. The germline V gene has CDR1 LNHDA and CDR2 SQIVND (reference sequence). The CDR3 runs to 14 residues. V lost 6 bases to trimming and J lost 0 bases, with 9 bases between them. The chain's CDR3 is CASRRVISNQPQHF. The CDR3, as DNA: TGTGCCAGTAGAAGGGTGATTAGCAATCAGCCCCAGCATTTT.

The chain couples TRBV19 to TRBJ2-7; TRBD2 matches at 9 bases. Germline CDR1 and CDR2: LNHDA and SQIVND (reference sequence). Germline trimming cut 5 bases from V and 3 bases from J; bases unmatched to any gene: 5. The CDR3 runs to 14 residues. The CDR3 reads CASSVTSGHYEQYF. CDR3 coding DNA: TGTGCCAGTAGTGTGACTAGCGGACACTACGAGCAGTACTTC.

The CDR3 here is CASSVGTGNTDTQYF. The CDR3 region has the DNA TGTGCCAGCAGTGTAGGGACAGGGAACACAGATACGCAGTATTTT. The chain links TRBV6-1 to TRBJ2-3; TRBD1 agrees at 9 bases. From germline, CDR1 is MNHNS and CDR2 SASEGT. The CDR3 is 15 residues long. The V and J ends lost 4 bases and 2 bases, in that order; junction bases with no gene match: 4.

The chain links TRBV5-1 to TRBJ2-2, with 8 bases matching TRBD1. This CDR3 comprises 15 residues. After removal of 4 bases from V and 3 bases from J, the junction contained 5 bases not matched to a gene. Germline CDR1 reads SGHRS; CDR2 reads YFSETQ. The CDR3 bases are TGCGCCAGCAGCCCTAGGACAGGGCACACCGGGGAGCTGTTTTTT. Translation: CASSPRTGHTGELFF.

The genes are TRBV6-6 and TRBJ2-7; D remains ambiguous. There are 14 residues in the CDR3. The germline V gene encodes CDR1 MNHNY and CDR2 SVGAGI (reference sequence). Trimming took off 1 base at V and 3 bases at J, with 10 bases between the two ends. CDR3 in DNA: TGTGCCAGCAGTTACTTGGTGGCTAGCTACGAGCAGTACTTC. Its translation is CASSYLVASYEQYF.

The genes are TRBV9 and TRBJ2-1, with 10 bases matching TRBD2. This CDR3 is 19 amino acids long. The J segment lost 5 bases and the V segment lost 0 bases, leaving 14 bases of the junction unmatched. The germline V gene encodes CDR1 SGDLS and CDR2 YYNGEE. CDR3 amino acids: CASSVAGVAGGARNNEQFF. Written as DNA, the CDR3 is TGTGCCAGCAGCGTAGCTGGAGTAGCGGGGGGAGCCAGAAACAATGAGCAGTTCTTC.

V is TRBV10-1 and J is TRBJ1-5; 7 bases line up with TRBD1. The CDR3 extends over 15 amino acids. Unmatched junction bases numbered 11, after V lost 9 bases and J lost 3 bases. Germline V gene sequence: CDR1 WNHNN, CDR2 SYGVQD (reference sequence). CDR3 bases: TGCGCCAGGAGGCAACGACAGGGATACAATCAGCCCCAGCATTTT. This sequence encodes CARRQRQGYNQPQHF.

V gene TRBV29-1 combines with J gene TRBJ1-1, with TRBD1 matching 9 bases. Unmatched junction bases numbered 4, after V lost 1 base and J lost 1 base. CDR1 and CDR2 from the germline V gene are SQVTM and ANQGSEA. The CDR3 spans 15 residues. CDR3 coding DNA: TGCAGCGTTGAAGGGGGGACAGGGACGAACACTGAAGCTTTCTTT. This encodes CSVEGGTGTNTEAFF.

The CDR3 DNA is TGTGCCAGCAGACAGGACAGGGGGTCCTACGAGCAGTACTTC. Translated, it gives CASRQDRGSYEQYF. The V gene is TRBV6-6, the J gene TRBJ2-7; 10 bases agree with TRBD1. Trimming took 6 bases from V and 1 from J; bases not matched to a gene: 3. Germline loops: CDR1 MNHNY, CDR2 SVGAGI (reference sequence). The CDR3 is made up of 14 amino acids.

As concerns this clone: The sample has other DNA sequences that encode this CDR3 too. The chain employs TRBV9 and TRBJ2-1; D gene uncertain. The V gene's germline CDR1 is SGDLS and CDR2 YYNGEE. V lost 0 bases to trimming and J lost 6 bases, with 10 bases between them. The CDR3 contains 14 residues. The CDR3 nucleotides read TGTGCCAGCAGCGTAGGGGGTACCTCCAATGAGCAGTTCTTC. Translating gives CASSVGGTSNEQFF.

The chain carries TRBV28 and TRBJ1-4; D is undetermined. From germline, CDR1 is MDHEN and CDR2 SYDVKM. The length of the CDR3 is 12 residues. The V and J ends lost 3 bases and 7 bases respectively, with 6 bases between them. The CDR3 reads CASSFNGEKLFF. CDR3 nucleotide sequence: TGTGCCAGCAGTTTTAACGGTGAAAAACTGTTTTTT. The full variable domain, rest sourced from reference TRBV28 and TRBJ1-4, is DVKVTQSSRYLVKRTGEKVFLECVQDMDHENMFWYRQDPGLGLRLIYFSYDVKMKEKGDIPEGYSVSREKKERFSLILESASTNQTSMYLCASSFNGEKLFFGSGTQLSVL.

CDR3 protein: CASSSPRDRHNETQYF. The CDR3 DNA reads as TGTGCCAGCAGTTCCCCGAGGGACAGGCACAATGAGACCCAGTACTTC. The chain joins TRBV6-5 to TRBJ2-5; 8 nucleotides line up with TRBD1. The CDR3 covers 16 residues. Germline V gene data show CDR1 as MNHEY and CDR2 as SVGAGI. Unmatched junction bases numbered 12, after V lost 4 bases and J lost 5 bases.

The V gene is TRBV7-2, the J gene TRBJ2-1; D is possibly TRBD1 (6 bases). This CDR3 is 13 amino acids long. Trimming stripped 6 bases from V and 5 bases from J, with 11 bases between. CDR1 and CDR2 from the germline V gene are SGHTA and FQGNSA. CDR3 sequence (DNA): TGTGCCAGCAGGGGAACAGGGAACAATGAGCAGTTCTTC. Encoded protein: CASRGTGNNEQFF.

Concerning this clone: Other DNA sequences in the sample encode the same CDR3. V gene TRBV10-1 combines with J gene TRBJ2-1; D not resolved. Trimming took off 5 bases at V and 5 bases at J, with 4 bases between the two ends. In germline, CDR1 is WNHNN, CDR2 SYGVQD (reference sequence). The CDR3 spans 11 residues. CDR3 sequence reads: CASSRNNEQFF. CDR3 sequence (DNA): TGCGCCAGCAGTAGAAACAATGAGCAGTTCTTC.

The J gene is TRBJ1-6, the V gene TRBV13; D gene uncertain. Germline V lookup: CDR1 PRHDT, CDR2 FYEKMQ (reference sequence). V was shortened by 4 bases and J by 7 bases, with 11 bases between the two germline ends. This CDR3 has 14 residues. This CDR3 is CASSSLGANSPLHF. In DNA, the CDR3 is TGTGCCAGCAGCTCATTGGGCGCAAATTCACCCCTCCACTTT.